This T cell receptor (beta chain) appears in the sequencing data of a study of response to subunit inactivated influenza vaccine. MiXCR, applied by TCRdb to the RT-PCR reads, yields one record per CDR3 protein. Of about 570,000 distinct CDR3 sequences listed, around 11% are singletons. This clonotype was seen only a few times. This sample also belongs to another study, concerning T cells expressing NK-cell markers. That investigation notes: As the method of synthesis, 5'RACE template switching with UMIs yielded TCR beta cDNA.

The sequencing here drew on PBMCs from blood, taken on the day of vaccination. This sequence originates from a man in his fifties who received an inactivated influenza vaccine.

For the CDR3, the DNA is TGTGCCAGCAGTGAAAGTAATGTGGGCGGGGCCAACGTCCTGACTTTC. Protein sequence: CASSESNVGGANVLTF. The J gene is TRBJ2-6, the V gene TRBV6-1; D call uncertain. Trimming removed 2 bases at V and 4 bases at J, with 12 bases between. Germline V gives CDR1 MNHNS, CDR2 SASEGT. The CDR3 runs to 16 residues.